Described below is a single T cell receptor beta chain sequence and its context. Its antigen is unidentified. For every subset, genomic DNA was evenly distributed across several immunoSEQ plates. Sequencing used immunoSEQ multiplex PCR; TCRdb keeps in-frame clones, though not all of them. Of roughly 1 million clones listed, approximately 76% are singletons. Every donor was a Caucasian adult from Nashville, Tennessee. The junction had 11 bases not matched to a gene; V was cut back by 3 bases and J by 5 bases. The CDR3 is made up of 15 amino acids. Per the germline V gene, CDR1 is SGDLS and CDR2 is YYNGEE. These data belong to a study of shared clonotypes between healthy human individuals. Study results and caveats: When compared with the clonotypes that were shared by all four sorted-subset donors, the non-shared clonotypes turned out to have lower generation probabilities. Larger estimated richness was generally seen in naive subsets than in memory subsets.

J is TRBJ2-7 and V is TRBV9; TRBD1 matches 7 bases. The material sequenced was memory CD4+ T cells sorted from blood. Subset noted: CD45RA-negative fraction. This receptor was obtained from a man aged 18 to 30 in good health. Here the CDR3 reads CASSATGFRGNEQYF. CDR3 DNA sequence: TGTGCCAGCAGCGCGACAGGGTTTAGGGGGAACGAGCAGTACTTC.